These 15 T cell receptor beta chains came from one sample sequenced in a study of blood T cell repertoires in COVID-19. Sequencing used immunoSEQ multiplex PCR; TCRdb keeps in-frame clones, though not all of them. Here the sample spans over 300,000 clones, more than 70% being singletons. The source material was peripheral blood. The receptors derive from a man in his forties or fifties with acute or convalescent COVID-19.

The rearrangement links TRBV2 to TRBJ2-7; 8 nucleotides align to TRBD1. J was trimmed by 1 base and V by 6 bases; bases with no gene match: 11. From germline, CDR1 is SNHLY and CDR2 FYNNEI. The CDR3 is 16 residues long. CDR3 nucleotide sequence: TGTGCCAGCAGAAGAGTGACAGGGGCGCCGTCCTACGAGCAGTACTTC. This codes for CASRRVTGAPSYEQYF.

The chain uses TRBV28 and TRBJ2-7; TRBD1 agrees at 9 bases. This CDR3 is 16 amino acids long. CDR1 is MDHEN, CDR2 SYDVKM, per germline. The V and J ends lost 5 bases and 1 base, in that order; junction bases with no gene match: 9. For the CDR3, the DNA is TGTGCCAGCAGTCATCTCCGGGACAGGGTTTCCTACGAGCAGTACTTC. This translates into CASSHLRDRVSYEQYF.

J is TRBJ1-4 and V is TRBV27, with a tentative D call TRBD1 (5 bases). CDR3 length: 15 residues. V lost 1 base to trimming and J lost 4 bases, with 10 bases between them. Germline V lookup: CDR1 MNHEY, CDR2 SMNVEV (reference sequence). The CDR3: CASSLWGRRNEKLFF. The CDR3 bases are TGTGCCAGCAGTTTATGGGGCAGACGTAATGAAAAACTGTTTTTT.

The gene calls are TRBV28 and TRBJ2-5; the match to TRBD2 covers 14 bases. J gave up 2 bases and V 6 bases, and 20 bases lay outside the gene matches. The CDR3 length is 21 residues. The germline gives CDR1 MDHEN, CDR2 SYDVKM. CDR3 DNA sequence: TGTGCCAGCAGATTTCCCGCTGGCCCGACTAGCGGGGGGGCGAGGCAAGAGACCCAGTACTTC. Amino acids: CASRFPAGPTSGGARQETQYF.

The chain recombines TRBV18 with TRBJ1-6; D possibly corresponds to TRBD1 (6 bases). CDR3 size: 15 residues. Germline CDR1 is KGHSH and CDR2 is LQKENI. The CDR3 here is CVRAGASSYNSPLHF. The CDR3 bases are TGTGTCAGGGCGGGGGCCAGCTCCTATAATTCACCCCTCCACTTT.

The CDR3 DNA reads as TGTGCCAGCAGTCCCACCCGACTAAGGACAGGGGGCTTTCGGGACTATGGCTACACCTTC. It codes for CASSPTRLRTGGFRDYGYTF. The J gene is TRBJ1-2, the V gene TRBV28; 11 bases are a match to TRBD1. V lost 5 bases and J lost 3; bases outside the gene matches: 20. The V gene's germline CDR1 is MDHEN and CDR2 SYDVKM. The CDR3 is 20 residues long.

The chain combines TRBV2 with TRBJ2-2, with D possibly TRBD1 on 5 matching bases. Trimming removed 5 bases from V and 2 bases from J, with 12 bases in between. The CDR3 spans 15 residues. Germline loops: CDR1 SNHLY, CDR2 FYNNEI. The CDR3 DNA follows: TGTGCCAGCAGTTTTGGGGCCGTCAACACCGGGGAGCTGTTTTTT. This translates into CASSFGAVNTGELFF. Drawing the rest from reference TRBV2 and TRBJ2-2, the complete variable domain is EPEVTQTPSHQVTQMGQEVILRCVPISNHLYFYWYRQILGQKVEFLVSFYNNEISEKSEIFDDQFSVERPDGSNFTLKIRSTKLEDSAMYFCASSFGAVNTGELFFGEGSRLTVL.

This clone was seen once. CDR3 in DNA: TGTGCCAGCAGCCCCACAGGGTCTTGGGGCTACACCTTC. Residues: CASSPTGSWGYTF. The V and J genes are TRBV9 and TRBJ1-2; tentatively, D is TRBD1 (6 bases). Trimming stripped 4 bases from V and 8 bases from J, with 15 bases between. The V gene's germline CDR1 is SGDLS and CDR2 YYNGEE. CDR3 length: 13 residues. The full variable domain, rest sourced from reference TRBV9 and TRBJ1-2, is DSGVTQTPKHLITATGQRVTLRCSPRSGDLSVYWYQQSLDQGLQFLIQYYNGEERAKGNILERFSAQQFPDLHSELNLSSLELGDSALYFCASSPTGSWGYTFGSGTRLTVV.

The chain combines TRBV2 with TRBJ2-5; possibly TRBD1 for D (6 bases). Trimming pared 5 bases from V and 5 bases from J, leaving 18 bases between. Germline CDR1 is SNHLY and CDR2 is FYNNEI. The CDR3 length is 15 residues. This chain's CDR3 is CASSSDSRDGETQYF. CDR3 in DNA: TGTGCCAGCAGTTCGGACAGTCGGGACGGGGAGACCCAGTACTTC.

This chain links TRBV9 with TRBJ1-2; 7 bases line up with TRBD1. Germline trimming cut 4 bases from V and 2 bases from J; bases unmatched to any gene: 11. The CDR3 extends over 16 amino acids. Germline CDR1 SGDLS, CDR2 YYNGEE. This chain's CDR3 is CASSFRTGYINYGYTF. CDR3 nucleotide sequence: TGTGCCAGCAGCTTCCGGACAGGCTATATCAACTATGGCTACACCTTC.

This clone showed up just once. This rearrangement joins TRBV5-5 to TRBJ2-2; possible D gene TRBD2, 6 bases. The CDR3 has 14 residues. V dropped 0 bases and J dropped 7 bases, with 10 bases sitting between them. Per germline, CDR1 SGHKS and CDR2 YYEKEE (reference sequence). CDR3 sequence: CASSLELRDGELFF. The CDR3 nucleotides read TGTGCCAGCAGCTTGGAACTGCGGGACGGGGAGCTGTTTTTT. The whole variable domain, remainder taken from reference TRBV5-5 and TRBJ2-2, is DAGVTQSPTHLIKTRGQQVTLRCSPISGHKSVSWYQQVLGQGPQFIFQYYEKEERGRGNFPDRFSARQFPNYSSELNVNALLLGDSALYLCASSLELRDGELFFGEGSRLTVL.

J is TRBJ2-1 and V is TRBV25-1; TRBD1 matches 7 bases. J gave up 12 bases and V 3 bases, and 17 bases lay outside the gene matches. This CDR3 has 16 residues. The germline V gene has CDR1 MGHDK and CDR2 SYGVNS. CDR3 sequence: CASSDTPGTEQRGQFF. The DNA of the CDR3 is TGTGCCAGCAGTGATACCCCCGGGACAGAGCAACGGGGGCAGTTCTTC. The complete variable domain, with remaining parts taken from reference TRBV25-1 and TRBJ2-1, reads EADIYQTPRYLVIGTGKKITLECSQTMGHDKMYWYQQDPGMELHLIHYSYGVNSTEKGDLSSESTVSRIRTEHFPLTLESARPSHTSQYLCASSDTPGTEQRGQFFGPGTRLTVL.

The chain carries TRBV6-2 or TRBV6-3 and TRBJ2-1; TRBD2 aligns across 14 bases. Trimming at V came to 5 bases and at J to 10 bases, leaving 7 bases not matched to a gene. The CDR3 spans 15 residues. CDR1 and CDR2 from the germline V gene are MNHEY and SVGEGT. The CDR3: CASSPPGTSGGEQFF. The CDR3 bases are TGTGCCAGCAGTCCCCCTGGGACTAGCGGGGGCGAGCAGTTCTTC.

This chain joins TRBV19 and TRBJ1-1, with TRBD1 matching over 9 bases. J gave up 0 bases and V 4 bases, and 3 bases lay outside the gene matches. The CDR3 contains 15 residues. CDR1 and CDR2 (germline): LNHDA, SQIVND (reference sequence). The CDR3 DNA reads as TGTGCCAGTAGTACCGGGGACAGGGTGAACACTGAAGCTTTCTTT. The encoded protein is CASSTGDRVNTEAFF.

V usage is TRBV20-1 and J usage is TRBJ2-6, with TRBD1 as a possible D gene (6 bases). The CDR3 sequence is 17 residues long. V was pared by 6 bases and J by 0 bases, with 18 bases between. In germline, CDR1 is DFQATT, CDR2 SNEGSKA (reference sequence). The CDR3 sequence is CSASTPGHNSGANVLTF. DNA of the CDR3: TGCAGTGCAAGTACTCCGGGACACAACTCTGGGGCCAACGTCCTGACTTTC.